Given below is one T cell receptor (beta chain) in context. The sample belongs to a study of blood T cell repertoires in COVID-19. Study summary: Researchers got acute and convalescent COVID-19 samples from the United States, Italy and Spain.

Living in 25 or so US areas, the participants were between roughly 18 and 89 years of age. Participant-given clinical history determined each cohort assignment. Trimming removed 5 bases from V and 6 bases from J; junction bases left unmatched: 7. CDR1 and CDR2 from the germline V gene are SGHTA and FQGTGA. CDR3 length: 13 amino acids. Per the original methods: Nucleated cell counts were estimated from reference gene primer amplification. Data came from immunoSEQ multiplex PCR; TCRdb stores just in-frame clones and leaves some out. V and J calls and clone size come straight from that table; D and trimming were deduced from the DNA. The profile shows roughly 420,000 clones, approximately 88% of them singletons.

The sequencing input was PBMCs or T cells enriched from blood (not recorded which). V usage is TRBV7-3 and J usage is TRBJ2-7; 7 bases are a match to TRBD1. This sequence originates from a woman aged 30 to 39 with acute COVID-19. The CDR3 region has the DNA TGTGCCAGCAGCCTGCGACAGGGCACCGAGCAGTACTTC. The encoded protein is CASSLRQGTEQYF. Complete variable domain (other parts from reference TRBV7-3 and TRBJ2-7): GAGVSQTPSNKVTEKGKYVELRCDPISGHTALYWYRQSLGQGPEFLIYFQGTGAADDSGLPNDRFFAVRPEGSVSTLKIQRTERGDSAVYLCASSLRQGTEQYFGPGTRLTVT.